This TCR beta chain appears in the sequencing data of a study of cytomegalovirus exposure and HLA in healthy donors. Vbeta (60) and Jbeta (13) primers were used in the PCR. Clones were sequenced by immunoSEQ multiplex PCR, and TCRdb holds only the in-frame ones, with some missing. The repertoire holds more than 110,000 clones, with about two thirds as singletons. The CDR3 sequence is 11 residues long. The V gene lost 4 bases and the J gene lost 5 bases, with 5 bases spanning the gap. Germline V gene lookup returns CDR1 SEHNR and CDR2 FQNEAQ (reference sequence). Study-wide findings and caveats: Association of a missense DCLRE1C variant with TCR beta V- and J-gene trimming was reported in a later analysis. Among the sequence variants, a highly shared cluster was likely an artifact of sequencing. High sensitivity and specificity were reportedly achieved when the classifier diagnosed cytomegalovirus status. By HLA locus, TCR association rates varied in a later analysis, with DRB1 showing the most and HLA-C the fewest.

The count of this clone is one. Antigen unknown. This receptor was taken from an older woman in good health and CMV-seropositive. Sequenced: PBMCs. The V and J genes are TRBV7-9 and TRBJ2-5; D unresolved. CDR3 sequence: CASSSRETQYF. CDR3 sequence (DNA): TGTGCCAGCAGCTCCCGGGAGACCCAGTACTTC.